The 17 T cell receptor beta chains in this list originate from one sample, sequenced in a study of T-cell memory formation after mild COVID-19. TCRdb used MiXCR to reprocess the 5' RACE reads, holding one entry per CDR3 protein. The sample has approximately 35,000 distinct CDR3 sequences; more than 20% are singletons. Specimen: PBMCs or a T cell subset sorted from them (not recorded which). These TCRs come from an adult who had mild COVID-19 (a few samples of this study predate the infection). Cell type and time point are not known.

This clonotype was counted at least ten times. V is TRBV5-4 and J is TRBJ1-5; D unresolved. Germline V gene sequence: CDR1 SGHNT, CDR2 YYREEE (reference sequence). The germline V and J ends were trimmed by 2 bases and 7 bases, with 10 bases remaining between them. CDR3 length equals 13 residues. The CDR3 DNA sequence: TGTGCCAGCAGCTTTGAAGGGAACCAGCCCCAGCATTTT. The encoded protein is CASSFEGNQPQHF.

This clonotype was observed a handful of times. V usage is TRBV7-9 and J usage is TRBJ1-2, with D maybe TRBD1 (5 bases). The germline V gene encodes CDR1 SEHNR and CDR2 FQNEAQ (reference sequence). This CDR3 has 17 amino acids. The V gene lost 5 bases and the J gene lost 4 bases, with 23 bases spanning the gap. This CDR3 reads CASSPGGAGPSAYGYTF. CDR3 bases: TGTGCCAGCAGCCCCGGAGGGGCAGGTCCCTCTGCCTATGGCTACACCTTC.

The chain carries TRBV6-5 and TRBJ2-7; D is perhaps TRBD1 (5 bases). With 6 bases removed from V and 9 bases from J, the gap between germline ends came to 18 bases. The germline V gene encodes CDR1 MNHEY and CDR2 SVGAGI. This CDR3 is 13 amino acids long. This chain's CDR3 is CASRTDNGYRQYF. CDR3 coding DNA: TGTGCCAGCAGGACAGACAACGGCTACCGGCAGTACTTC.

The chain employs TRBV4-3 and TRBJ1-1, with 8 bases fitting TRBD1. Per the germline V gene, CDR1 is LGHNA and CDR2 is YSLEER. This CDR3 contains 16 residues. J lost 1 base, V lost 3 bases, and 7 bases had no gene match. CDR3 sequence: CASSHQTGAENTEAFF. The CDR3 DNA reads TGCGCCAGCAGCCATCAGACAGGGGCCGAGAACACTGAAGCTTTCTTT.

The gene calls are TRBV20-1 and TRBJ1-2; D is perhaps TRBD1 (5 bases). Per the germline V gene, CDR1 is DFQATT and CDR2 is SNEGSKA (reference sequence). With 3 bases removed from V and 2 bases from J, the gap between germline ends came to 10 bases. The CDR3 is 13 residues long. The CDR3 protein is CSASRQTNYGYTF. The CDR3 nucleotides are TGCAGTGCTAGCCGACAGACGAACTATGGCTACACCTTC.

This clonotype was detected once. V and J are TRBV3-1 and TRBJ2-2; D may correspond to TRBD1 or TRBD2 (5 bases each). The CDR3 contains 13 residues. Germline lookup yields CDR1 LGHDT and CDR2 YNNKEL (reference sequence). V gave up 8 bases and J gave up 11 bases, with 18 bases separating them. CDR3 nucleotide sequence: TGTGCCAGCGAGCTCGGGGCGGGCGCAGAGCTGTTTTTT. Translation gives CASELGAGAELFF.

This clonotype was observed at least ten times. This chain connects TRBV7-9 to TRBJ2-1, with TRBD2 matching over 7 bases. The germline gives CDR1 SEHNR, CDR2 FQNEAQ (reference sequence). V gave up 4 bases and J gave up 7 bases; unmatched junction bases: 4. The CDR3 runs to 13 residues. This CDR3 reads CASSSSGRNEQFF. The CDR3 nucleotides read TGTGCCAGCAGCTCTAGCGGTCGGAATGAGCAGTTCTTC.

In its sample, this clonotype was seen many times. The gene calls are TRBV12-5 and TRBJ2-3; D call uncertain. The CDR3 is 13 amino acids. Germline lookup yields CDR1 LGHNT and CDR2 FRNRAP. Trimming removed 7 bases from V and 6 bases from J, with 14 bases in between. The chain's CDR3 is CASAPPYTDTQYF. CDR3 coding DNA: TGTGCTAGTGCCCCACCATATACGGATACGCAGTATTTT.

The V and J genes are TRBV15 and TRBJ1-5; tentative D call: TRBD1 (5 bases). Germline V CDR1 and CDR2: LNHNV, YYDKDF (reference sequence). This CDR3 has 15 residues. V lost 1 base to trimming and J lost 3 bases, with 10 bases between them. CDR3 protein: CATSRGRGVNQPQHF. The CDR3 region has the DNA TGTGCCACCAGCAGAGGGCGGGGGGTCAATCAGCCCCAGCATTTT.

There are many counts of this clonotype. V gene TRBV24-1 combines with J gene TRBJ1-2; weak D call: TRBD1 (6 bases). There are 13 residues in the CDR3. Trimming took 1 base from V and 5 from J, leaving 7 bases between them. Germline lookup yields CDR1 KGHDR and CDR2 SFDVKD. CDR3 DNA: TGTGCCACCAGTGATTTCCAGGGGTATGGCTACACCTTC. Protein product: CATSDFQGYGYTF.

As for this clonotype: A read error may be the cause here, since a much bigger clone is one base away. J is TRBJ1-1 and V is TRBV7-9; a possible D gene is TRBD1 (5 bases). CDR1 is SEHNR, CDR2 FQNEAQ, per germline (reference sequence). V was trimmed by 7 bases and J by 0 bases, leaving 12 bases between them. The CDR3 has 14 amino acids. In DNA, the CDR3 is TGTGCCAGCACCCTGACAGACCTGAACACTGAAGCTTTCTTT. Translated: CASTLTDLNTEAFF.

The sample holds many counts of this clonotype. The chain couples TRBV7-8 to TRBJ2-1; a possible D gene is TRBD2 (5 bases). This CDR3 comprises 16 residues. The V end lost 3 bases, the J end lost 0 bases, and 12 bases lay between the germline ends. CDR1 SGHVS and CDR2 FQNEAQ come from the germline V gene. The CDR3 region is CASSLISGASYNEQFF. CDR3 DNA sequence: TGTGCCAGCAGCTTGATAAGCGGAGCCTCCTACAATGAGCAGTTCTTC.

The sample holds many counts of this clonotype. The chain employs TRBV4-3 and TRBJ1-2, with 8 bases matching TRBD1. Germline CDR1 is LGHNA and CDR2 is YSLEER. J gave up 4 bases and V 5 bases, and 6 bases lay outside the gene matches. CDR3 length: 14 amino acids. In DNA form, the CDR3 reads TGCGCCAGCAGCTCTAGGGACAGGTCCTATGGCTACACCTTC. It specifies CASSSRDRSYGYTF.

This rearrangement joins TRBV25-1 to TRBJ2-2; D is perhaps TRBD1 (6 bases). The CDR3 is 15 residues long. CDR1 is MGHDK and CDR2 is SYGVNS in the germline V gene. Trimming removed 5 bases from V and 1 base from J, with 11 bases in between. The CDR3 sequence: CASSPVTGNTGELFF. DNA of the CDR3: TGTGCCAGCAGTCCTGTGACAGGGAACACCGGGGAGCTGTTTTTT.

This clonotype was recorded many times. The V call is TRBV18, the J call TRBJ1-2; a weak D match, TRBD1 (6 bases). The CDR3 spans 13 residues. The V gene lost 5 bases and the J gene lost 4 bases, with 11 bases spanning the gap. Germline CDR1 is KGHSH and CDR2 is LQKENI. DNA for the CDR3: TGTGCCAGCTCAATAACAGGGTCCTATGGCTACACCTTC. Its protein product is CASSITGSYGYTF.

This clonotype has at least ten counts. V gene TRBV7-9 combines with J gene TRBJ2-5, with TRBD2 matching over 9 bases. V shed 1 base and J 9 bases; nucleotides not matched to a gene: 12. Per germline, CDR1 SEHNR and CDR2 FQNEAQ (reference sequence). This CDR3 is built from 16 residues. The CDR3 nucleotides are TGTGCCAGCAGCTTAGGAGCGACTAGCGGTATGTGGGCCCAGTACTTC. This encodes CASSLGATSGMWAQYF.

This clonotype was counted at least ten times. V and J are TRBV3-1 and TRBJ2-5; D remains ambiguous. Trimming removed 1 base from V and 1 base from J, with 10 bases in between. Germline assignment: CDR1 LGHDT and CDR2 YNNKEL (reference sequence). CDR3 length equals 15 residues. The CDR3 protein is CASSQGRLFQETQYF. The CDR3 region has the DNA TGTGCCAGCAGCCAAGGAAGGCTGTTCCAAGAGACCCAGTACTTC.